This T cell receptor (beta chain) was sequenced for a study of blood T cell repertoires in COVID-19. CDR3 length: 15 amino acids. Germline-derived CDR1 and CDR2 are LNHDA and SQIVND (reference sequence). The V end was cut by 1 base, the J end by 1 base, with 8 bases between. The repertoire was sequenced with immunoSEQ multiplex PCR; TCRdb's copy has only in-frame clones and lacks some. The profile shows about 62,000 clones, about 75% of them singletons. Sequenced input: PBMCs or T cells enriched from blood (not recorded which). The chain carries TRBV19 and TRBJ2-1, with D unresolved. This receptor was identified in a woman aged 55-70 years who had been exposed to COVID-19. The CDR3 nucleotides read TGTGCCAGTAGTATAGCGGTCCTTTCCTACAATGAGCAGTTCTTC. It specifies CASSIAVLSYNEQFF.